A single sample is the source of the 3 T cell receptor beta chains below, sequenced in a study of blood T cell repertoires in COVID-19. TCRdb keeps only in-frame clones here, not all; method: immunoSEQ multiplex PCR. The sample holds around 180,000 clones, 88% seen once. The sequencing sample was made of peripheral blood. The receptors here all came from a woman in her twenties or thirties with acute or convalescent COVID-19.

The chain carries TRBV28 and TRBJ2-7; the match to TRBD2 covers 9 bases. This CDR3 has 14 amino acids. Germline CDR1 and CDR2: MDHEN and SYDVKM. Germline trimming cut 10 bases from V and 2 bases from J; bases unmatched to any gene: 9. The CDR3 region has the DNA TGTGCCATACAAGCGGGACTAGCAACCTACGAGCAGTACTTC. This encodes CAIQAGLATYEQYF. Full variable domain (missing parts from reference TRBV28 and TRBJ2-7): DVKVTQSSRYLVKRTGEKVFLECVQDMDHENMFWYRQDPGLGLRLIYFSYDVKMKEKGDIPEGYSVSREKKERFSLILESASTNQTSMYLCAIQAGLATYEQYFGPGTRLTVT.

The chain has TRBV5-1 and TRBJ2-1, with TRBD1 matching over 8 bases. V dropped 0 bases and J dropped 13; count of bases not matched to a gene: 9. The CDR3 is 14 amino acids. Per the germline V gene, CDR1 is SGHRS and CDR2 is YFSETQ. The DNA for the CDR3 is TGCGCCAGCAGCTTGGGACAGGGGCGCCAACAACAGTTCTTC. Its translation: CASSLGQGRQQQFF.

This sequence joins TRBV2 and TRBJ1-1, with TRBD1 matching 9 bases. CDR1 is SNHLY and CDR2 is FYNNEI in the germline V gene. The V segment lost 6 bases and the J segment 1 base; nucleotides outside the gene matches: 6. The CDR3 is 15 residues long. In DNA form, the CDR3 reads TGTGCCAGCAGAGAAATGGACAGGGGGAACACTGAAGCTTTCTTT. It codes for CASREMDRGNTEAFF.